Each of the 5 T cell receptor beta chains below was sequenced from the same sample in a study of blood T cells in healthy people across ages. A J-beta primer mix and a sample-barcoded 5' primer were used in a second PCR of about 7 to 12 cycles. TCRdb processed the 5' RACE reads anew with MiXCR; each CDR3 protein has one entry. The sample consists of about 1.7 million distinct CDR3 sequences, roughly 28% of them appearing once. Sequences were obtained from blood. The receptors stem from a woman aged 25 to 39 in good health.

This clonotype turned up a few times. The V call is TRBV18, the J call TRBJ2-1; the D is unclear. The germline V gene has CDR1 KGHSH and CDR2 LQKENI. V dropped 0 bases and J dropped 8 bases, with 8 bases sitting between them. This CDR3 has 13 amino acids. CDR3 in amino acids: CASSPPTTYEQFF. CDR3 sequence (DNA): TGTGCCAGCTCACCACCGACGACGTATGAGCAGTTCTTC.

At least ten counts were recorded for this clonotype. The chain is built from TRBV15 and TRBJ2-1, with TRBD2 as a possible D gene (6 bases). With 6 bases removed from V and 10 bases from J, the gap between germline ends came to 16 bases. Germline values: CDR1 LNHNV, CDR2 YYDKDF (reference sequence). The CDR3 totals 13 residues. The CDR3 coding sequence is TGTGCCACCAGGAATCCGGGACTCCCCGAGCAGTTCTTC. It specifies CATRNPGLPEQFF.

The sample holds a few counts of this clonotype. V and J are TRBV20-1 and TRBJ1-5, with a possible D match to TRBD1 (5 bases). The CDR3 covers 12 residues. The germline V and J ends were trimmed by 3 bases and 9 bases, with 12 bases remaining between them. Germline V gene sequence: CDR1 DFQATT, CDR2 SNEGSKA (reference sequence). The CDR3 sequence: CSARLAGLPQHF. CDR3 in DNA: TGCAGTGCTAGGTTGGCAGGGCTGCCCCAGCATTTT.

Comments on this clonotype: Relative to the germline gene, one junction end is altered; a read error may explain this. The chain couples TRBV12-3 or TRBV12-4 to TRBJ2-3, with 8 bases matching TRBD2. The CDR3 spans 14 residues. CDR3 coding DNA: TGTGCCAGCACCTTCCGGGGGGGCACAGATGCGCAGTATTTT. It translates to CASTFRGGTDAQYF.

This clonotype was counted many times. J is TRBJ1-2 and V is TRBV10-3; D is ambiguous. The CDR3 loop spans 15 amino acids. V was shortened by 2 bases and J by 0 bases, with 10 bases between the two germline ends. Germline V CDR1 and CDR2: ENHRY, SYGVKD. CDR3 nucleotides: TGTGCCATCAGTGAGAAGGCAAGTCCTAACTATGGCTACACCTTC. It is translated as CAISEKASPNYGYTF.